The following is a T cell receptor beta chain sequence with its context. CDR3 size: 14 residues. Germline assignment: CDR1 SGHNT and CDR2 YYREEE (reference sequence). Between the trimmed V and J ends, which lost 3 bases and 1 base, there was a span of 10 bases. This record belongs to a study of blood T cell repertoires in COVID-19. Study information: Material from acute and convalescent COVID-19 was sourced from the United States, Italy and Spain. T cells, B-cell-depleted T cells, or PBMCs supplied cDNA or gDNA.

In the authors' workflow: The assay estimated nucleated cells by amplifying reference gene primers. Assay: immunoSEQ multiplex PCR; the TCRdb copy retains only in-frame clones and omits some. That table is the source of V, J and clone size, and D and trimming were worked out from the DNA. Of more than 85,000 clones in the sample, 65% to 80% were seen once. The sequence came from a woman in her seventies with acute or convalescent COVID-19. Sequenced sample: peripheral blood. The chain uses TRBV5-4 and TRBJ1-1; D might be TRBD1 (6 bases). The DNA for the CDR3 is TGTGCCAGCAGCTGGGGGGGGGCGAACACTGAAGCTTTCTTT. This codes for CASSWGGANTEAFF.